The 5 T cell receptor beta chains in this list originate from one sample, sequenced in a study of blood T cell repertoires in COVID-19. Repertoires were generated with immunoSEQ multiplex PCR, while TCRdb's copy carries only in-frame clones and drops some. The top ten hold around 4.8% of the sample, which has about 140,000 clones, less than 80% seen once. Sequencing was carried out using peripheral blood. The receptors here all came from a woman aged 80 or over with active or convalescent COVID-19.

The CDR3 sequence: CSVRQGPNEQFF. CDR3 nucleotide sequence: TGCAGCGTTCGACAGGGACCCAATGAGCAGTTCTTC. V and J are TRBV29-1 and TRBJ2-1, with 7 bases identical to TRBD1. Trimming cost V 5 bases and J 6 bases; bases outside gene matches: 4. Germline CDR1 reads SQVTM; CDR2 reads ANQGSEA. This CDR3 comprises 12 residues.

The chain combines TRBV10-1 with TRBJ2-1, with TRBD2 matching over 11 bases. Losses at the gene ends were 2 bases for V and 4 bases for J; bases not matched to a gene: 4. Germline V gene lookup returns CDR1 WNHNN and CDR2 SYGVQD (reference sequence). CDR3 length: 16 amino acids. This CDR3 reads CASSEASGGPYNEQFF. The CDR3 DNA sequence: TGCGCCAGCAGTGAGGCTAGCGGGGGGCCGTACAATGAGCAGTTCTTC.

The gene calls are TRBV18 and TRBJ1-3, with 8 bases that match TRBD1. In germline, CDR1 is KGHSH, CDR2 LQKENI. This CDR3 has 14 amino acids. J gave up 7 bases and V 3 bases, and 5 bases lay outside the gene matches. The CDR3 coding sequence is TGTGCCAGCTCACCGGGGACAGGCCCGAACACCATATATTTT. This encodes CASSPGTGPNTIYF.

A single count supports this clone. The V and J genes are TRBV5-1 and TRBJ1-3, with unresolved D. V lost 2 bases and J 1 base, leaving 10 bases between the germline ends. Per the germline V gene, CDR1 is SGHRS and CDR2 is YFSETQ. The CDR3 consists of 15 residues. The CDR3, as DNA: TGCGCCAGCAGCTTAACCACATCTTCTGGAAACACCATATATTTT. Protein: CASSLTTSSGNTIYF.

The chain joins TRBV28 to TRBJ1-6, with D hard to call. The V end was cut by 2 bases, the J end by 1 base, with 9 bases between. CDR3 length: 16 residues. Germline loops: CDR1 MDHEN, CDR2 SYDVKM. CDR3 in amino acids: CASSLIEGSYNSPLHF. In DNA, the CDR3 is TGTGCCAGCAGTTTAATAGAGGGTTCCTATAATTCACCCCTCCACTTT.